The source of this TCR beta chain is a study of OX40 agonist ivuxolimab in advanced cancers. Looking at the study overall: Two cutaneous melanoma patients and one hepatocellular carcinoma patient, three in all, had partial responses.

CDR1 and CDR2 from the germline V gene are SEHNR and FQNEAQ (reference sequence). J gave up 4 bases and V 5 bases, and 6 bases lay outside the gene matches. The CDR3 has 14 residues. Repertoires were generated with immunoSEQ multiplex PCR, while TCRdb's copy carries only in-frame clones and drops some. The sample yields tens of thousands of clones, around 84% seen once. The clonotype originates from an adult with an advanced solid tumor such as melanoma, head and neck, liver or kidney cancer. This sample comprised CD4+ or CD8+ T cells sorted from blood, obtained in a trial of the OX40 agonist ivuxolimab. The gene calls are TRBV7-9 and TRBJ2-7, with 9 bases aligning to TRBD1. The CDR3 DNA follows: TGTGCCAGCAGCGCCGGGACAGGGCCTTACGAGCAGTACTTC. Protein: CASSAGTGPYEQYF.